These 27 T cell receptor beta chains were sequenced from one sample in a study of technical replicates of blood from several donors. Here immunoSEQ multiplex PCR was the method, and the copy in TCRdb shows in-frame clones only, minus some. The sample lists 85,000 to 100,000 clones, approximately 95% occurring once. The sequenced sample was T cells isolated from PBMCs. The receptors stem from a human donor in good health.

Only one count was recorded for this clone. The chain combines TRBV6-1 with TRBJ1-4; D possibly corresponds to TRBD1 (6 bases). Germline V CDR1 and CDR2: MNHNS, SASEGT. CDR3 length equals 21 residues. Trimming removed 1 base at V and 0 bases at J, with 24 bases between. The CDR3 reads CASSEVAAPGTFTATNEKLFF. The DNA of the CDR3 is TGTGCCAGCAGTGAAGTGGCGGCGCCCGGGACATTCACCGCAACTAATGAAAAACTGTTTTTT.

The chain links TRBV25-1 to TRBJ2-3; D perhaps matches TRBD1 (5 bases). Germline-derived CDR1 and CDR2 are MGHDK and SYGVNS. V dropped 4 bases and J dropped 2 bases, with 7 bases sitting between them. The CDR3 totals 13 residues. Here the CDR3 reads CASSGGATDTQYF. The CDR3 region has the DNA TGTGCCAGCAGTGGTGGGGCCACAGATACGCAGTATTTT.

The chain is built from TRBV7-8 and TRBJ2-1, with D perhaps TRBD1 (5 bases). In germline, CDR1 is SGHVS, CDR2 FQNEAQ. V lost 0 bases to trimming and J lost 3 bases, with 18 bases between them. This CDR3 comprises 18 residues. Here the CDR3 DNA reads TGTGCCAGCAGCTTAGCGCAATCGGCAGGGATCCTCTACAATGAGCAGTTCTTC. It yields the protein CASSLAQSAGILYNEQFF.

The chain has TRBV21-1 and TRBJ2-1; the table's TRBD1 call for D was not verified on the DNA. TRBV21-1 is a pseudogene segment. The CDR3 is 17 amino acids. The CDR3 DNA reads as TGTGCCAGCAGCAAAGCGCTGAGGGGACACTTCCCCAATGAGCAGTTCTTC. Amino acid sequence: CASSKALRGHFPNEQFF.

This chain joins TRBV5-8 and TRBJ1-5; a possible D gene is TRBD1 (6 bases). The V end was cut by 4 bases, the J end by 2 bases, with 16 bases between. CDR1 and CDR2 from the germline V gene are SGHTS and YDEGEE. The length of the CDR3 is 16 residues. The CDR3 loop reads CASSLSGGSGNQPQHF. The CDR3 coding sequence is TGTGCCAGCAGCCTTAGCGGGGGCTCAGGCAATCAGCCCCAGCATTTT.

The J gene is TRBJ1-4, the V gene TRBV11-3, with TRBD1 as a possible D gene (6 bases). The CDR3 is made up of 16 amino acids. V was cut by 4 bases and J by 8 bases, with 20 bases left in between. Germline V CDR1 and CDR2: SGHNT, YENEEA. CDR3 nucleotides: TGTGCCAGCAGCTCTAGATTTTCGGACAGAGAAGAAAAACTGTTTTTT. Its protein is CASSSRFSDREEKLFF. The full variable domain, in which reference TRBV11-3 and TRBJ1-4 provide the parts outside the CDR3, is EAGVVQSPRYKIIEKKQPVAFWCNPISGHNTLYWYLQNLGQGPELLIRYENEEAVDDSQLPKDRFSAERLKGVDSTLKIQPAELGDSAVYLCASSSRFSDREEKLFFGSGTQLSVL.

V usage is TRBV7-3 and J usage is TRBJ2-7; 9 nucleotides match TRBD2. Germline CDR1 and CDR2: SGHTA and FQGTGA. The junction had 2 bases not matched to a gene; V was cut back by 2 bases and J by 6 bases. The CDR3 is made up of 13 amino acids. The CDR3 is CASSLVAGVEQYF. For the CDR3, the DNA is TGTGCCAGCAGCTTAGTAGCGGGGGTCGAGCAGTACTTC.

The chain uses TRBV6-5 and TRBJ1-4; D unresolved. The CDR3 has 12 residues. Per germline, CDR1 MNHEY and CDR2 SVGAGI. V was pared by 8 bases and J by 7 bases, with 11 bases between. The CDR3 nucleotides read TGTGCCAGCCGCGGGTCGGGTGAAAAACTGTTTTTT. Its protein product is CASRGSGEKLFF.

CDR3 protein: CASSLSGRVYEQYF. In nucleotides, the CDR3 is TGTGCCAGCAGTTTATCCGGCAGGGTCTACGAGCAGTACTTC. This chain connects TRBV27 to TRBJ2-7; tentatively, D is TRBD1 (5 bases). CDR3 size: 14 residues. Germline V gene sequence: CDR1 MNHEY, CDR2 SMNVEV (reference sequence). Trimming cost V 0 bases and J 3 bases, with 9 bases left between them.

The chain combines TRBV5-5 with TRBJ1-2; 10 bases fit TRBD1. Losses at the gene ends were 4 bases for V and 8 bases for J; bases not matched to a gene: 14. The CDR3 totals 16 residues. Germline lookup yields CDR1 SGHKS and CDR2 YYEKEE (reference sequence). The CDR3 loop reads CASSTTYGQGGMGYTF. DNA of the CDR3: TGTGCCAGCAGCACGACGTACGGACAGGGGGGTATGGGCTACACCTTC.

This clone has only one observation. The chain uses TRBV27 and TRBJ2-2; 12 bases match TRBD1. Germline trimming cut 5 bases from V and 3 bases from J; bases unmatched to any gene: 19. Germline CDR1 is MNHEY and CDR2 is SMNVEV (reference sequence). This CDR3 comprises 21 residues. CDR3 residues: CASSDLPGQGAREAHTGELFF. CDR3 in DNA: TGTGCCAGCAGTGACCTCCCGGGACAGGGGGCCCGGGAGGCTCACACCGGGGAGCTGTTTTTT.

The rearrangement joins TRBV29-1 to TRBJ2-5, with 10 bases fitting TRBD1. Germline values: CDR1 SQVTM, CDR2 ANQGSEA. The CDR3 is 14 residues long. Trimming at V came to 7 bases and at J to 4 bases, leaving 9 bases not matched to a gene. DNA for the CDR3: TGCAGCGCCCCAAGCCGGGACAGGGGAGAGACCCAGTACTTC. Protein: CSAPSRDRGETQYF.

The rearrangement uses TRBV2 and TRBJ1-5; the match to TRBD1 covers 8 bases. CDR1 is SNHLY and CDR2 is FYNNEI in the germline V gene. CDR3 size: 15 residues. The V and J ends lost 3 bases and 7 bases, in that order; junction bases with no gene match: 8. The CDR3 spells CASSEETGEHQPQHF. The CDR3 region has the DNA TGTGCCAGCAGTGAGGAGACAGGGGAACACCAGCCCCAGCATTTT.

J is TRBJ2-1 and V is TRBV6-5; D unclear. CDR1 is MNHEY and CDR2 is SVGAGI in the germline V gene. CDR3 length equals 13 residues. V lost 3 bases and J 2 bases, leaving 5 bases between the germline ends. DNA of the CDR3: TGTGCCAGCAGTTATTCTACCTACAATGAGCAGTTCTTC. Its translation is CASSYSTYNEQFF.

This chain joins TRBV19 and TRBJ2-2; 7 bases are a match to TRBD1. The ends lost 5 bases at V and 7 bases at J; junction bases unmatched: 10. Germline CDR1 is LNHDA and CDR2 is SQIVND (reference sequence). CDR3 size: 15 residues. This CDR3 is CASSHLVRGHGELFF. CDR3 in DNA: TGTGCCAGTAGTCATCTCGTTAGGGGGCACGGGGAGCTGTTTTTT.

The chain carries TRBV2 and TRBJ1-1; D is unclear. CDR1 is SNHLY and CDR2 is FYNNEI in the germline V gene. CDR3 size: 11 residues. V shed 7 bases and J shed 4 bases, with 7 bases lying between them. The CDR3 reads CASNRLTEAFF. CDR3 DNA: TGTGCCAGCAATAGACTCACTGAAGCTTTCTTT. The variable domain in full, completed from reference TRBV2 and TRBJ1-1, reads EPEVTQTPSHQVTQMGQEVILRCVPISNHLYFYWYRQILGQKVEFLVSFYNNEISEKSEIFDDQFSVERPDGSNFTLKIRSTKLEDSAMYFCASNRLTEAFFGQGTRLTVV.

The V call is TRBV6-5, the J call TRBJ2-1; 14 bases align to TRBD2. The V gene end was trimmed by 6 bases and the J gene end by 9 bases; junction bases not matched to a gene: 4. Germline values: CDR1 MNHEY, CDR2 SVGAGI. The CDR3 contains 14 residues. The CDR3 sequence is CASSRLAGGGEQFF. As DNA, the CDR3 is TGTGCCAGCAGCAGACTAGCGGGAGGGGGTGAGCAGTTCTTC.

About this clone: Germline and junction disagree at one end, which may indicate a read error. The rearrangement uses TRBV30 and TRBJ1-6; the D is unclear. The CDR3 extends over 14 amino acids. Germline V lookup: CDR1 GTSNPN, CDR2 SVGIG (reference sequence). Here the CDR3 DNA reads TGTGCCTGGAGTGTTCTTCCCTATAATTCACCCCCCCACTTT. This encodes CAWSVLPYNSPPHF.

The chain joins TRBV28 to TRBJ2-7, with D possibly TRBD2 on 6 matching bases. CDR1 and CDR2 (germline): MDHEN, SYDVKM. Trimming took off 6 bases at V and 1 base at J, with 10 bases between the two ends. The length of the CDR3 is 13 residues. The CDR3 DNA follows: TGTGCCAGCAGCGGGAGTACTTCCTACGAGCAGTACTTC. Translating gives CASSGSTSYEQYF.

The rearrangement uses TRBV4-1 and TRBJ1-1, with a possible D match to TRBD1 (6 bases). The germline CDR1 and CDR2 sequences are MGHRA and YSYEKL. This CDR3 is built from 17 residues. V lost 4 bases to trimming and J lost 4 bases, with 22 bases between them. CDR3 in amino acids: CASSLSAGGLASTEAFF. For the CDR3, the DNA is TGCGCCAGCAGCCTCTCAGCGGGGGGCTTGGCTAGCACTGAAGCTTTCTTT.

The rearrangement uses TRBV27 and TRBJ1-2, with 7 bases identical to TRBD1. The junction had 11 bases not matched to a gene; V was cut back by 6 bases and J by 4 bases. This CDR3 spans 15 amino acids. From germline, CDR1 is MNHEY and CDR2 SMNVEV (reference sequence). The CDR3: CASSTRQGRAYGYTF. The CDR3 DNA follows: TGTGCCAGCAGCACCAGACAGGGTCGGGCCTATGGCTACACCTTC.

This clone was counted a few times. CDR3 amino acids: CASRLNEAFF. CDR3 DNA: TGTGCCAGCAGACTGAATGAAGCTTTCTTT. The chain joins TRBV28 to TRBJ1-1; no definite D call. The germline CDR1 and CDR2 sequences are MDHEN and SYDVKM. The V and J ends lost 6 bases and 7 bases respectively, with 6 bases between them. This CDR3 comprises 10 residues.

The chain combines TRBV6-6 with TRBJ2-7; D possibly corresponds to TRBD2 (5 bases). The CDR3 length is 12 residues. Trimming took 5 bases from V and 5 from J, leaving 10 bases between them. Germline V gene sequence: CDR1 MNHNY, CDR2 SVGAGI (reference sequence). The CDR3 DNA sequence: TGTGCCAGCAGTACCGGGAAGGACGAGCAGTACTTC. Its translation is CASSTGKDEQYF.

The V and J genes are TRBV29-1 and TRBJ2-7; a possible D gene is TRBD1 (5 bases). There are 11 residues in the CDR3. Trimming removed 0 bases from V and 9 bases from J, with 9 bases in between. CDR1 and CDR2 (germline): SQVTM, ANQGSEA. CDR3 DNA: TGCAGCGTTGAAGATGGGGCAGTGCAGTACTTC. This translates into CSVEDGAVQYF.

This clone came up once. This CDR3 is CASSVGDGGTEAFF. In DNA, the CDR3 is TGTGCCAGCAGCGTAGGGGACGGGGGGACTGAAGCTTTCTTT. The gene calls are TRBV9 and TRBJ1-1, with a weak D call TRBD1 (5 bases). Per the germline V gene, CDR1 is SGDLS and CDR2 is YYNGEE. Trimming removed 0 bases at V and 5 bases at J, with 11 bases between. This CDR3 spans 14 amino acids.

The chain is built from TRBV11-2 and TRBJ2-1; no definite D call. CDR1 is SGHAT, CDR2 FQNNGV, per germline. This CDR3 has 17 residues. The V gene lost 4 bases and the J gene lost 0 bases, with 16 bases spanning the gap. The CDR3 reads CASSSSDFSSSYNEQFF. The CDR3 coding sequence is TGTGCCAGCAGCTCGTCCGACTTCTCGAGCTCCTACAATGAGCAGTTCTTC.

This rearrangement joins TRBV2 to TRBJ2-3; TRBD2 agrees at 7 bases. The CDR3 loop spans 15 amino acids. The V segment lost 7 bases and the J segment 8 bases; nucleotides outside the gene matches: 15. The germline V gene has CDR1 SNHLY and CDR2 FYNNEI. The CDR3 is CASTSRATGTTTQYF. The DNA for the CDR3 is TGTGCCAGCACCAGCCGGGCCACCGGGACTACTACGCAGTATTTT.